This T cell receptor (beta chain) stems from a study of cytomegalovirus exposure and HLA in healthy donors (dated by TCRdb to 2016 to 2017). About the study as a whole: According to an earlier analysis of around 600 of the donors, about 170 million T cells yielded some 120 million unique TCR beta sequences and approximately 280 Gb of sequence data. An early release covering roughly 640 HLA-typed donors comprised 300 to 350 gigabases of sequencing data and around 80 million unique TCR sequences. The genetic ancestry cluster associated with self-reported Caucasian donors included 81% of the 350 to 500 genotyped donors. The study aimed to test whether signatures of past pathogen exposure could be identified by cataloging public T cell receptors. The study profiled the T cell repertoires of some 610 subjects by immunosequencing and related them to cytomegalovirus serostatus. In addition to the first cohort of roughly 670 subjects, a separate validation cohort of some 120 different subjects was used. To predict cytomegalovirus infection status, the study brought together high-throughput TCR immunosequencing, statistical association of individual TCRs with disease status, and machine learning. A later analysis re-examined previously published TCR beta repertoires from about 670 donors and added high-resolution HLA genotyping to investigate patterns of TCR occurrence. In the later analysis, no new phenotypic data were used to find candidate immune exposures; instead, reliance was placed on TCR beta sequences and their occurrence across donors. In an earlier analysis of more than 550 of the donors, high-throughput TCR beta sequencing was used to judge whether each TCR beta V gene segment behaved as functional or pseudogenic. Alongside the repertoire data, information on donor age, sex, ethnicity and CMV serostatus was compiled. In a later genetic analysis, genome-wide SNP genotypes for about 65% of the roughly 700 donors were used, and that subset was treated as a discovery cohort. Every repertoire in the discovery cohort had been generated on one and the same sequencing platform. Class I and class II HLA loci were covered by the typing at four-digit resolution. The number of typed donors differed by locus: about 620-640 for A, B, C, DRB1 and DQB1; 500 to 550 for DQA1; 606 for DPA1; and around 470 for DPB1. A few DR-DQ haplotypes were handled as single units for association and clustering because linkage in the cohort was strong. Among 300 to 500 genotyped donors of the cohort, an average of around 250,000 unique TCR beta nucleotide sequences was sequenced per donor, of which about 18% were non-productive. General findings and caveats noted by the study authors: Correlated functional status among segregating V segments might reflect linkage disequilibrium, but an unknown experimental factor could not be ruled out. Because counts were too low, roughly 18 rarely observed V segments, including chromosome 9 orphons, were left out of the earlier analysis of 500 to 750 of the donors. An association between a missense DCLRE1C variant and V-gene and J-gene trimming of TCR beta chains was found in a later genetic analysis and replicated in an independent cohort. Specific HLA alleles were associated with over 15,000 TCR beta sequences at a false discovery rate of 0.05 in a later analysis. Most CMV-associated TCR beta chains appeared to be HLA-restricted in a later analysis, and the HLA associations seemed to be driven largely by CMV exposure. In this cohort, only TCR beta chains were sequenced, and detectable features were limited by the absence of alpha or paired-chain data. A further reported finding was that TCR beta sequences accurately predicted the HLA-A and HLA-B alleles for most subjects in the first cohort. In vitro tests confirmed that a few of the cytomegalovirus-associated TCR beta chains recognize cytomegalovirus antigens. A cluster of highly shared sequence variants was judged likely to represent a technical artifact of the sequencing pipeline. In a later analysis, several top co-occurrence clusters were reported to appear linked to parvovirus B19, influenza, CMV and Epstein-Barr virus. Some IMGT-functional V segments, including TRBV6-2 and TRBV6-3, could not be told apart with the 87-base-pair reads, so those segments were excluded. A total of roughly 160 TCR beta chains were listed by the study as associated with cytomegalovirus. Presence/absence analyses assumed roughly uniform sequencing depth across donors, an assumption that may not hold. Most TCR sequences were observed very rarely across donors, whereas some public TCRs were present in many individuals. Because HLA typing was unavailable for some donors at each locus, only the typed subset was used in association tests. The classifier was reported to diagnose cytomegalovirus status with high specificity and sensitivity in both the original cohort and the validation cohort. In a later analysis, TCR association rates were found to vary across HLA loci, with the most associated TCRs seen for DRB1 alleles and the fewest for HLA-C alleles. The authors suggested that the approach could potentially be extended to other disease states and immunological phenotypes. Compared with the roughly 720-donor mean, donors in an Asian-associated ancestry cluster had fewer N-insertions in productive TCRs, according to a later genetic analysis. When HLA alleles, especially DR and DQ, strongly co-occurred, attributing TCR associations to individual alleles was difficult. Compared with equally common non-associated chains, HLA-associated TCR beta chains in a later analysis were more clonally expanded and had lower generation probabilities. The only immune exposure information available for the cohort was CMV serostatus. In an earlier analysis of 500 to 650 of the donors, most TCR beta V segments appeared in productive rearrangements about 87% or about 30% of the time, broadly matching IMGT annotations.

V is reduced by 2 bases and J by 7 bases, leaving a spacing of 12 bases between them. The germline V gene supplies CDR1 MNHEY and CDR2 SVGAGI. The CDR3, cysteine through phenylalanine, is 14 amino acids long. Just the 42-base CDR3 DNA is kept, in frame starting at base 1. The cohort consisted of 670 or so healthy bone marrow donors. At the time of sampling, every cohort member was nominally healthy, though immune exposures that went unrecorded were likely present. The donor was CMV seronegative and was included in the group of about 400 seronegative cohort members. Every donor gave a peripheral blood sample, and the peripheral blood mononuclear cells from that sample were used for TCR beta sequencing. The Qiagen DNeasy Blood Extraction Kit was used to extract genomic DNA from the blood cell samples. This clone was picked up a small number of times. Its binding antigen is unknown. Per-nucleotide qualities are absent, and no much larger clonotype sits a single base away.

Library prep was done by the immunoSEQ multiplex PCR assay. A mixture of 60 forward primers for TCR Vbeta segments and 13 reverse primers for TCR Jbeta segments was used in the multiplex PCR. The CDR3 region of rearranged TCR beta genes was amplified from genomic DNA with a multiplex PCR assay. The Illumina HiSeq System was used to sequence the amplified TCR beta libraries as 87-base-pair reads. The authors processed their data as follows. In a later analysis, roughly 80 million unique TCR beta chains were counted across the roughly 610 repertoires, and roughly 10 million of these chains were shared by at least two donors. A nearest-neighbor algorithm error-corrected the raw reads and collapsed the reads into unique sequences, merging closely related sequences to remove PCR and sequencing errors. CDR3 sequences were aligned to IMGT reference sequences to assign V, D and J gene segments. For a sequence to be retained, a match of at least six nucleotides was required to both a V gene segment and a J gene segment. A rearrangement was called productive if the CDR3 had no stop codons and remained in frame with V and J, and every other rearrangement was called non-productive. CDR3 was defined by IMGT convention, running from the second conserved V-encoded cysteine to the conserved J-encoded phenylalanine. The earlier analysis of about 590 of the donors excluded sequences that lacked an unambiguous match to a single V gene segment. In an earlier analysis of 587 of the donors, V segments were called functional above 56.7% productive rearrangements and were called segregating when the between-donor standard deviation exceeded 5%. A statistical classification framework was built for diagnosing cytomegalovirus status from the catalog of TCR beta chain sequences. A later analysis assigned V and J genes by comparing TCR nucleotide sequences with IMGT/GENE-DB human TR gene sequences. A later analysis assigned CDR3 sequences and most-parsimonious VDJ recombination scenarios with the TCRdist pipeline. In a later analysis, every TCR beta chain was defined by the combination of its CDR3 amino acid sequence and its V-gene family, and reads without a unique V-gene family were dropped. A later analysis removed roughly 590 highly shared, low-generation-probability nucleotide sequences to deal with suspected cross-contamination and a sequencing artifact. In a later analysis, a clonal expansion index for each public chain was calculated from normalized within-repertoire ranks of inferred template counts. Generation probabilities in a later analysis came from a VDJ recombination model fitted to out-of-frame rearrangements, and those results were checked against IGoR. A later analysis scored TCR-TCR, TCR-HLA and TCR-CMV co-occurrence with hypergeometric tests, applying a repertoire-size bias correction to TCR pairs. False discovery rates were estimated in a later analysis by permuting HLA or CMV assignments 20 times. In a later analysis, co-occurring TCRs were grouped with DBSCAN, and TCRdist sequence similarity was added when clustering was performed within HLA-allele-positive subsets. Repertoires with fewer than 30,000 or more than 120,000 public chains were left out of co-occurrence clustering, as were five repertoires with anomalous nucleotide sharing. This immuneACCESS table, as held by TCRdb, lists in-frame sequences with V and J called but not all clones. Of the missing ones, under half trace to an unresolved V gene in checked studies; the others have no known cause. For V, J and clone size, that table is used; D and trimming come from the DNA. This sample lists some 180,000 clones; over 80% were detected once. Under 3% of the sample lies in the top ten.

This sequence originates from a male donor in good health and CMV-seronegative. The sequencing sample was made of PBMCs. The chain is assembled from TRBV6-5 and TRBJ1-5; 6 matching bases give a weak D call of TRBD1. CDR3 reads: CASSYVKGGQPQHF. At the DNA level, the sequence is TGTGCCAGCAGTTACGTCAAAGGGGGACAGCCCCAGCATTTT.